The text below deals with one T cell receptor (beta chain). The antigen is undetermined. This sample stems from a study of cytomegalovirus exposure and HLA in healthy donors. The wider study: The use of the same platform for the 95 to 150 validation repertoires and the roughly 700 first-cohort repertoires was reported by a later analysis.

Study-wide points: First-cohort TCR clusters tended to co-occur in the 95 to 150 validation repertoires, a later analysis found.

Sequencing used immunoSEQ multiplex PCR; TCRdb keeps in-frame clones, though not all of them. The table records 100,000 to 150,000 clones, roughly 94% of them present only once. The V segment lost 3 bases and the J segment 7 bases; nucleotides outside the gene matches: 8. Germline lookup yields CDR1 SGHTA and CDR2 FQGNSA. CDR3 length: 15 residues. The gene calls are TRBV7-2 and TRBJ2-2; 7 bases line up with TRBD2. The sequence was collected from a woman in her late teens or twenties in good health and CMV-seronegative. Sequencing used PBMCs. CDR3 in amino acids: CASSLTRERGGELFF. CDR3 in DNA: TGTGCCAGCAGCTTGACCCGGGAGCGGGGCGGGGAGCTGTTTTTT.